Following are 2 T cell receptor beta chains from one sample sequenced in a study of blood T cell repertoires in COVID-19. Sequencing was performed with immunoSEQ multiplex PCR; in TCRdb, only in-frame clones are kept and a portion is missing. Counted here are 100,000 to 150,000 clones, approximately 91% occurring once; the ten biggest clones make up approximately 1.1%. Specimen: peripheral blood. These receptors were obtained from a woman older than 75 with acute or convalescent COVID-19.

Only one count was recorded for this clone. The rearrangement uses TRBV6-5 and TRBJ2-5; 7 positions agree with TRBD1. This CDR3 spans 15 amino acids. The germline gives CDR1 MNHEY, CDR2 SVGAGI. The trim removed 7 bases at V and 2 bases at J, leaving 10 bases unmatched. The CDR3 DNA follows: TGTGCCAGCAACTACAGGGGATTAGGACAAGAGACCCAGTACTTC. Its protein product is CASNYRGLGQETQYF.

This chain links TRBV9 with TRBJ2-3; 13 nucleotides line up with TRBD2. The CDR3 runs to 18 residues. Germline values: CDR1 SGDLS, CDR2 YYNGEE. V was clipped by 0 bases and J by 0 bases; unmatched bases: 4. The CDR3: CASSVELAGGTSTDTQYF. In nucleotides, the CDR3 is TGTGCCAGCAGCGTAGAACTAGCGGGAGGGACTAGCACAGATACGCAGTATTTT.